This T cell receptor beta chain came from a study of molecular identifiers for immune sequencing clone quantification. Whole-study findings and limits: Spiked-in Jurkat TCR RNA corresponding to one cell was reported as detectable against more than 750,000 naive cells.

A word on this clonotype: The antigen remains undetermined.

Listed TCR primers, together with previously described methods, were used for the bulk TCR libraries. TCRdb passed the PCR reads through MiXCR, listing each CDR3 protein once. The profile shows 490,000 or so distinct CDR3 sequences, around 23% of them singletons. V gave up 5 bases and J gave up 3 bases; unmatched junction bases: 6. This CDR3 contains 15 residues. Germline CDR1 is SGHAT and CDR2 is FQNNGV. This clonotype was sampled from a human donor in good health. Some libraries in this study had Jurkat cell RNA spiked in. The specimen was naive CD8+ T cells from blood, with Jurkat cell RNA spiked in. Subset specified: FACS-sorted CD8+CD4-CCR7+CD45RA+ naive T cells. This chain links TRBV11-2 with TRBJ2-7; 11 nucleotides match TRBD1. In DNA form, the CDR3 reads TGTGCCAGCAGCGCCGGGACAGGGGGATACTACGAGCAGTACTTC. It encodes CASSAGTGGYYEQYF.